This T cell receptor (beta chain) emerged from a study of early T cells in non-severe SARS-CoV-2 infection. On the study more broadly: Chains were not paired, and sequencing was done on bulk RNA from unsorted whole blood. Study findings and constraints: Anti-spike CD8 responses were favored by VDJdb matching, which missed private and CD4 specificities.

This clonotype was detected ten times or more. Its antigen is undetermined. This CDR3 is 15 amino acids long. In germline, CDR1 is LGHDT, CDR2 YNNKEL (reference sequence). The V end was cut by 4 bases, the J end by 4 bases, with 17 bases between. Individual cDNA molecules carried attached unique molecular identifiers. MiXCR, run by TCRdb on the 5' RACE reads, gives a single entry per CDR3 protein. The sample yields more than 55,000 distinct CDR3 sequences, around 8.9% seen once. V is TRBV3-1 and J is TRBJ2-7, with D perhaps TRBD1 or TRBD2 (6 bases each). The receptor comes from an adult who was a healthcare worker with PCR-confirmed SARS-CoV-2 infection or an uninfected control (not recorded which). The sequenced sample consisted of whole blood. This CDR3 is CASSRATGAGYEQYF. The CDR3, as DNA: TGTGCCAGCAGCCGGGCGACGGGGGCGGGGTACGAGCAGTACTTC.